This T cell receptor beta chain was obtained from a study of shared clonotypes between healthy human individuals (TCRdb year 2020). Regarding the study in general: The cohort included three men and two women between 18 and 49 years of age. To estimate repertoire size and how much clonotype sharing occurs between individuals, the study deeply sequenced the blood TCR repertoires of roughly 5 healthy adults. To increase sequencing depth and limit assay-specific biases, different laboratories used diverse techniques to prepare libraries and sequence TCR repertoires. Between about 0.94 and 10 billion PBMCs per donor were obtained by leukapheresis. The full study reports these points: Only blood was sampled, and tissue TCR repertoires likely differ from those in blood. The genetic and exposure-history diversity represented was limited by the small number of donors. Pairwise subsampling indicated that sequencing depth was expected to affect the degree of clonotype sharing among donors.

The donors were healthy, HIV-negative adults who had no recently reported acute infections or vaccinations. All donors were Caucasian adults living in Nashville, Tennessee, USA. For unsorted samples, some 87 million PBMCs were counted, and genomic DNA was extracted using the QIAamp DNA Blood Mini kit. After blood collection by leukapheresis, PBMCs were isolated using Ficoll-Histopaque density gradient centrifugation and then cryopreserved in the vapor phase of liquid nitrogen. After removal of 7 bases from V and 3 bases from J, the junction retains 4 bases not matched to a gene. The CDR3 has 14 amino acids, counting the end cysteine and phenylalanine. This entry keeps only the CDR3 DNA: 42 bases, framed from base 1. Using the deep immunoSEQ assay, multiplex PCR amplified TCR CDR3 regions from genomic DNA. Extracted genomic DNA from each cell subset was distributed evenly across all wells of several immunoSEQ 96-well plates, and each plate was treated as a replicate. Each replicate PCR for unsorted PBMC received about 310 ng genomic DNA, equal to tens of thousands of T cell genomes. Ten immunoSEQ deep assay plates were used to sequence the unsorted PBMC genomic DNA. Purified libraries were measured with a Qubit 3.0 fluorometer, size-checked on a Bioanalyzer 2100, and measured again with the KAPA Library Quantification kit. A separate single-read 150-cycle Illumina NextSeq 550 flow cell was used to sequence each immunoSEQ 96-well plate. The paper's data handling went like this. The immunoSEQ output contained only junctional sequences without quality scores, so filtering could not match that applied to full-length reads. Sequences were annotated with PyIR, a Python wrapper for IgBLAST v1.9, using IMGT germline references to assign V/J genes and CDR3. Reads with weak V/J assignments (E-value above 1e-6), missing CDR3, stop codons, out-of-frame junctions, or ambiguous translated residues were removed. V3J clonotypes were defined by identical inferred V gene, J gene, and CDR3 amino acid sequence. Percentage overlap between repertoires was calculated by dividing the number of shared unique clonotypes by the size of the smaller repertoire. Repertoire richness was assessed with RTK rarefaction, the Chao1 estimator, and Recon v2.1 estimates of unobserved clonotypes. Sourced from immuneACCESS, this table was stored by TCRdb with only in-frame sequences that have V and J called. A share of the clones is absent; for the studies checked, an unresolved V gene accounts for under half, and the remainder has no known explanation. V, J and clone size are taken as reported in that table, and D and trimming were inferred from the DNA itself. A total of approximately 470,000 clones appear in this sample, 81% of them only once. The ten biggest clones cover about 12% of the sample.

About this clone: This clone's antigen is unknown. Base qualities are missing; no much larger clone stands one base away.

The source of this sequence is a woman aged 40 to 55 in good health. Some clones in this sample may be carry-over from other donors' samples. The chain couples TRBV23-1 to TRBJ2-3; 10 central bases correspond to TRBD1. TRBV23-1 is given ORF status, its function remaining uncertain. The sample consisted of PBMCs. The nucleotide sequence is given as TGCGCCAGCATAGACAGGGGGCGTACAGATACGCAGTATTTT. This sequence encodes CASIDRGRTDTQYF.